This record covers a single T cell receptor beta chain. The antigen is unknown. MiXCR, run by TCRdb on the 5' RACE reads, gives a single entry per CDR3 protein. This sample has tens of thousands of distinct CDR3 sequences; 26% occur once, and the top ten carry 2% to 2.5%. Trimming pared 4 bases from V and 5 bases from J, leaving 11 bases between. CDR3 length: 13 residues. The germline gives CDR1 SNHLY, CDR2 FYNNEI. General study points: Tumor Tregs overlapped most with tumor, then blood, naive CD4+ cells.

Cells sorted as Tregs were CD4+, CD25+ and CD127-/low. This clonotype was obtained from a female donor with breast cancer. The sequencing input was tumor-infiltrating Tregs sorted from the breast tumor. The chain is built from TRBV2 and TRBJ1-2; D is undetermined. The CDR3 loop reads CASSGPNPYGYTF. CDR3 DNA: TGTGCCAGCAGTGGACCGAACCCTTATGGCTACACCTTC.